This T cell receptor beta chain was identified during a study of CD8 T cells in ankylosing spondylitis. Points from the study as a whole: For ankylosing spondylitis blood, a TCR beta motif of 7 or 8 highly homologous variants appeared characteristic.

This clonotype was observed many times. Antigen specificity is unknown. TCRdb passed the 5' RACE reads through MiXCR, listing each CDR3 protein once. The sample lists roughly 200,000 distinct CDR3 sequences; roughly 26% were seen once. The CDR3 contains 13 residues. The germline gives CDR1 MNHNS, CDR2 SASEGT. The V gene lost 7 bases and the J gene lost 5 bases, with 14 bases spanning the gap. Sample: blood, either unsorted or a sorted T cell fraction (not recorded which). The sequence was obtained from a male donor with ankylosing spondylitis or in good health (not recorded which). This chain joins TRBV6-1 and TRBJ1-1, with D unresolved. Here the CDR3 DNA reads TGTGCCAGCATCCAGCCGGGAGGAACTGAAGCTTTCTTT. Translated, it gives CASIQPGGTEAFF.